This T cell receptor beta chain was recovered during a study of T cell changes during pregnancy in multiple sclerosis. CDR1 is SNHLY and CDR2 is FYNNEI in the germline V gene. Deletions cut 6 bases from V and 4 bases from J, with 18 bases between. The CDR3 totals 16 residues. The data were produced by immunoSEQ multiplex PCR, yet TCRdb's version contains in-frame clones alone and is incomplete. Among about 93,000 clones listed, 91% were seen once. The sequencing used peripheral blood, collected after pregnancy. The receptor's source is a female donor in good health, enrolled as a control in a pregnancy study. V gene TRBV2 combines with J gene TRBJ2-2, with a possible D match to TRBD2 (7 bases). This chain's CDR3 is CASRGTGGRSTGELFF. CDR3 in DNA: TGTGCCAGCAGGGGAACGGGGGGCCGGAGCACCGGGGAGCTGTTTTTT.